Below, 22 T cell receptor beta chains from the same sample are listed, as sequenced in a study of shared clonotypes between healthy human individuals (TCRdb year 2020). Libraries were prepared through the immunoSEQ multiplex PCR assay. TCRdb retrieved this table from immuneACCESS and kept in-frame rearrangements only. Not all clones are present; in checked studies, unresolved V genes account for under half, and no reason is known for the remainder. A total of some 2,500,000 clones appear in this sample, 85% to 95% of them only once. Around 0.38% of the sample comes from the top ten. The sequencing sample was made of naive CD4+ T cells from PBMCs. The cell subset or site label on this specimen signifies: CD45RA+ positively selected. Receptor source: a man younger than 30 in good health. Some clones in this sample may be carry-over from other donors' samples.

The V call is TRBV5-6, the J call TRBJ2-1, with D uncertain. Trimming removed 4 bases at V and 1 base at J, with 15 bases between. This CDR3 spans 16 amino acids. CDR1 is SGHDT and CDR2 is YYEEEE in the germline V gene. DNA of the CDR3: TGTGCCAGCAGCCCGAAAAATGGCATTTCCTACAATGAGCAGTTCTTC. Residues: CASSPKNGISYNEQFF.

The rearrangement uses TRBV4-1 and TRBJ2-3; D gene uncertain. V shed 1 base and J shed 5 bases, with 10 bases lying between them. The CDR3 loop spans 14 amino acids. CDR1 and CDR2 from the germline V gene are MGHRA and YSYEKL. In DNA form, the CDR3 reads TGCGCCAGCAGCCAAGGCGGCATGGAAGATACGCAGTATTTT. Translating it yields CASSQGGMEDTQYF.

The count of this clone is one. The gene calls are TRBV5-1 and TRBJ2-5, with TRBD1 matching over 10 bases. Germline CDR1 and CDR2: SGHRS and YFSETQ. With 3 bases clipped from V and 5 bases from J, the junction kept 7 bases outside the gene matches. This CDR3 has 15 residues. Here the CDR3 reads CASSSVGTGAETQYF. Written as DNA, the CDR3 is TGCGCCAGCAGCTCTGTTGGGACAGGGGCGGAGACCCAGTACTTC.

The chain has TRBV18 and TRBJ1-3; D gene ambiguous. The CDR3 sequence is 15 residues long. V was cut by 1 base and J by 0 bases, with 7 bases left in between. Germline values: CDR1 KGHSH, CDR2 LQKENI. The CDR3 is CASSPQSVSGNTIYF. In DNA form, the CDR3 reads TGTGCCAGCTCACCACAGTCCGTCTCTGGAAACACCATATATTTT.

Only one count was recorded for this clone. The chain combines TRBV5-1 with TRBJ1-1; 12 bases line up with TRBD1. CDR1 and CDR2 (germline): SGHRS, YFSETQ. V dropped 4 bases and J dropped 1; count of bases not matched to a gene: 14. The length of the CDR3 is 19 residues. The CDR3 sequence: CASSPRPAGTGGGNTEAFF. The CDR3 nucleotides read TGCGCCAGCAGCCCTAGACCCGCCGGGACAGGGGGCGGGAACACTGAAGCTTTCTTT.

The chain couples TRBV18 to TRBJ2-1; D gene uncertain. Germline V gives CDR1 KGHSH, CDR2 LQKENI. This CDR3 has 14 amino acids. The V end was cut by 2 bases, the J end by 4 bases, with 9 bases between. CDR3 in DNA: TGTGCCAGCTCACCATATTACGGGTACAATGAGCAGTTCTTC. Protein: CASSPYYGYNEQFF.

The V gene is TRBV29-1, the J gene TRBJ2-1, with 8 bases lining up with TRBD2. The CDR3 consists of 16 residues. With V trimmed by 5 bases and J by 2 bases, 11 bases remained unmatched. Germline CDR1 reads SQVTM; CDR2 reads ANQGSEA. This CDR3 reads CSVLTAGERPYNEQFF. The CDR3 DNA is TGCAGCGTTCTAACAGCGGGAGAGAGACCCTACAATGAGCAGTTCTTC.

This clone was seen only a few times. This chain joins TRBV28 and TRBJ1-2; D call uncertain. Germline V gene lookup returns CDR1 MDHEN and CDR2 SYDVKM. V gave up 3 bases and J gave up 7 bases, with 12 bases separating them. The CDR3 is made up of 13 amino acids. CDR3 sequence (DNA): TGTGCCAGCAGTTTTGTGTACAGCTTTGGCTACACCTTC. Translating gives CASSFVYSFGYTF.

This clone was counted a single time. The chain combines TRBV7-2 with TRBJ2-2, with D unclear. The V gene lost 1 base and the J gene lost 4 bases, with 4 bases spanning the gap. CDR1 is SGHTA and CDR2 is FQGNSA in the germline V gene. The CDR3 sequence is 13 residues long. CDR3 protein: CASSLEATGELFF. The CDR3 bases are TGTGCCAGCAGCTTAGAAGCCACCGGGGAGCTGTTTTTT. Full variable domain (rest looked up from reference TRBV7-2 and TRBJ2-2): GAGVSQSPSNKVTEKGKDVELRCDPISGHTALYWYRQSLGQGLEFLIYFQGNSAPDKSGLPSDRFSAERTGGSVSTLTIQRTQQEDSAVYLCASSLEATGELFFGEGSRLTVL.

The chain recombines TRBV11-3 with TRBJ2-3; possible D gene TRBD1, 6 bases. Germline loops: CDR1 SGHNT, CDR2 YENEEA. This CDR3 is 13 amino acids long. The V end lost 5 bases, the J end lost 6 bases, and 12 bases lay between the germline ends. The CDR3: CASSAQGGDTQYF. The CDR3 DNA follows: TGTGCCAGCAGCGCCCAAGGGGGTGATACGCAGTATTTT.

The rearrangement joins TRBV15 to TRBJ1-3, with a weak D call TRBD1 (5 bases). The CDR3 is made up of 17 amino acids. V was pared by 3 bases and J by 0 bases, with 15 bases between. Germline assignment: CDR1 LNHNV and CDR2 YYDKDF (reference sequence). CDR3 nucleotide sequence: TGTGCCACCAGCAGGGAACCGGGACGGCACTCTGGAAACACCATATATTTT. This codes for CATSREPGRHSGNTIYF.

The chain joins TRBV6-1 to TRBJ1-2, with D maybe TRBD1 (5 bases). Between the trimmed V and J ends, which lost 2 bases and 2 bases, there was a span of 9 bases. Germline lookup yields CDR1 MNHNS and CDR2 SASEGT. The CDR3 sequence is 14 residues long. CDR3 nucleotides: TGTGCCAGCAGTGAACACAGGAGGAACTATGGCTACACCTTC. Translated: CASSEHRRNYGYTF.

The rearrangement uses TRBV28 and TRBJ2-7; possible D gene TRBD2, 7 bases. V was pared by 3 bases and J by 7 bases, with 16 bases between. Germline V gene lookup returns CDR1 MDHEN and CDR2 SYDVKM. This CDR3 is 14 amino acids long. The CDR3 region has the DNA TGTGCCAGCAGTTTTCGGGGGCCCGGGGGGGAGCAGTACTTC. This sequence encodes CASSFRGPGGEQYF. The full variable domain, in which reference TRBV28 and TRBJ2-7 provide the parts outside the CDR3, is DVKVTQSSRYLVKRTGEKVFLECVQDMDHENMFWYRQDPGLGLRLIYFSYDVKMKEKGDIPEGYSVSREKKERFSLILESASTNQTSMYLCASSFRGPGGEQYFGPGTRLTVT.

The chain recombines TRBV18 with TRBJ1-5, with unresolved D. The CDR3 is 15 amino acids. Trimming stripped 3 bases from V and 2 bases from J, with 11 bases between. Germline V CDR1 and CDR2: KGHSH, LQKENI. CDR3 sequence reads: CASSPPDMGNQPQHF. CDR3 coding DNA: TGTGCCAGCTCACCCCCCGACATGGGCAATCAGCCCCAGCATTTT.

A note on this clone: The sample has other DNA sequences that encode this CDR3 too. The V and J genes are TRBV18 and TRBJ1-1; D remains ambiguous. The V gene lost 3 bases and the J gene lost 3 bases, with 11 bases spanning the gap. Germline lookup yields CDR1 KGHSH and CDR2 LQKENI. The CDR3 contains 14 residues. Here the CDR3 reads CASSPTDADTEAFF. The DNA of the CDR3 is TGTGCCAGCTCACCCACGGATGCGGACACTGAAGCTTTCTTT.

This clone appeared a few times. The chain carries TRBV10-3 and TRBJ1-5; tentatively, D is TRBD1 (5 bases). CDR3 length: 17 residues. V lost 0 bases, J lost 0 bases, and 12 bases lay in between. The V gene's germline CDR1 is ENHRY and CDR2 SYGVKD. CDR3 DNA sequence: TGTGCCATCAGTGAGTCATCCGGGACGCTTAGCAATCAGCCCCAGCATTTT. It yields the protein CAISESSGTLSNQPQHF.

CDR3 sequence reads: CASRLTGGNEQFF. In DNA, the CDR3 is TGTGCCAGCAGGTTGACAGGGGGCAATGAGCAGTTCTTC. V usage is TRBV28 and J usage is TRBJ2-1, with 9 bases lining up with TRBD1. Germline V gene sequence: CDR1 MDHEN, CDR2 SYDVKM. There are 13 residues in the CDR3. Trimming cost V 6 bases and J 6 bases; bases outside gene matches: 3.

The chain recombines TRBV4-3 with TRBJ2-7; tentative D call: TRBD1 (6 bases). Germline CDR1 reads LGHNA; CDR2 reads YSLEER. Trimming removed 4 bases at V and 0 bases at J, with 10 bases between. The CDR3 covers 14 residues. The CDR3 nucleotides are TGCGCCAGCAGCCCCACAGGGAGCTCCTACGAGCAGTACTTC. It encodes CASSPTGSSYEQYF.

For the CDR3, the DNA is TGCAGCGCCCAGAGGACAGGGTATGGCTACACCTTC. Protein product: CSAQRTGYGYTF. The rearrangement uses TRBV29-1 and TRBJ1-2, with 8 bases matching TRBD1. CDR1 and CDR2 (germline): SQVTM, ANQGSEA. Trimming removed 7 bases from V and 5 bases from J; junction bases left unmatched: 6. This CDR3 is built from 12 residues.

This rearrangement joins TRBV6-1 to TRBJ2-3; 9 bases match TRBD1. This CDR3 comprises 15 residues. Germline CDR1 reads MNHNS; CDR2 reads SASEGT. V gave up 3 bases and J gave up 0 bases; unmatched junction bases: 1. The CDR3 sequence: CASSEGTGSTDTQYF. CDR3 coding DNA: TGTGCCAGCAGTGAGGGGACAGGGAGCACAGATACGCAGTATTTT.

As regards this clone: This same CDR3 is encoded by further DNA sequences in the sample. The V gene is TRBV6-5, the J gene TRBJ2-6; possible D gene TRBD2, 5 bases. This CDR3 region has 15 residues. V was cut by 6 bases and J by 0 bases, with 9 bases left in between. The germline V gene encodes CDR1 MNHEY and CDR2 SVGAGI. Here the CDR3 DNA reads TGTGCCAGCAGCCCCAGCGGCTCTGGGGCCAACGTCCTGACTTTC. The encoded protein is CASSPSGSGANVLTF.

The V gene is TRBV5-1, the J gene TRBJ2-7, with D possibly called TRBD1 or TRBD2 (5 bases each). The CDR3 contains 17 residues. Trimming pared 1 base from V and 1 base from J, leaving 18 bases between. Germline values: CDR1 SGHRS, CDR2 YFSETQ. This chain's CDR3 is CASSLFAGAPGSYEQYF. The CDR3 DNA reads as TGCGCCAGCAGCTTGTTCGCCGGGGCGCCAGGTTCCTACGAGCAGTACTTC.